This record covers a single TCR beta chain. These data are taken from a study of blood T cell repertoires in COVID-19. Trimming pared 2 bases from V and 3 bases from J, leaving 10 bases between. Per the germline V gene, CDR1 is SQVTM and CDR2 is ANQGSEA. The CDR3 runs 13 residues. Data came from immunoSEQ multiplex PCR; TCRdb stores just in-frame clones and leaves some out. The table lists about 120,000 clones, roughly 88% of them singletons. V usage is TRBV29-1 and J usage is TRBJ1-2, with no clear D. Specimen: peripheral blood. This clonotype was obtained from a man aged 35 to 55 with acute or convalescent COVID-19. The CDR3 loop reads CSVESQGDYGYTF. CDR3 nucleotide sequence: TGCAGCGTTGAATCACAAGGAGACTATGGCTACACCTTC.